This T cell receptor (beta chain) was recorded in a study of OX40 agonist ivuxolimab in advanced cancers. Only a few counts were recorded for this clone. Data came from immunoSEQ multiplex PCR; TCRdb stores just in-frame clones and leaves some out. The table lists more than 25,000 clones, 75% to 85% of them singletons. Trimming stripped 2 bases from V and 5 bases from J, with 16 bases between. Germline V gives CDR1 MGHRA, CDR2 YSYEKL. There are 15 residues in the CDR3. The chain is built from TRBV4-1 and TRBJ2-7; possibly TRBD1 for D (6 bases). The clonotype originates from an adult with an advanced solid tumor such as melanoma, head and neck, liver or kidney cancer. This specimen was CD4+ or CD8+ T cells sorted from blood, taken in a trial of the OX40 agonist ivuxolimab. This CDR3 reads CASSQYLPGDNEQYF. The CDR3, as DNA: TGCGCCAGCAGCCAATATCTGCCAGGGGACAACGAGCAGTACTTC.